This is a list of T cell receptor beta chains from one sample in a study of control samples from healthy donors and cancer patients. Profiled with immunoSEQ multiplex PCR; TCRdb holds only in-frame clones, not every one. The sample lists around 130,000 clones, around nine tenths occurring once. Material for sequencing was blood. These receptors all come from a man younger than 40 in good health. CDR3s include the opening cysteine and the closing phenylalanine or tryptophan. D genes are given only for firm matches. The listing skips clone size in some rows; elsewhere it reads once, few, many or a size class.

>TRBJ1-2|TRBV14|NA|NA
CASSQVVKGGYTF
TGTGCCAGCAGCCAAGTTGTGAAGGGAGGCTACACCTTC
>TRBJ1-3|TRBV10-3|NA|NA
CAISEGPRSGNTIYF
TGTGCCATCAGTGAGGGACCGCGCTCTGGAAACACCATATATTTT
>TRBJ1-6|TRBV19|NA|NA
CASSIEGNSPLHF
TGTGCCAGTAGTATAGAGGGGAATTCACCCCTCCACTTT
>TRBJ2-1|TRBV6-1|NA|TRBD2
CASSGLAGVNYNEQFF
TGTGCCAGCAGTGGTCTAGCGGGGGTAAACTACAATGAGCAGTTCTTC
>TRBJ1-1|TRBV10-1|few|NA
CASSPGRKNTEAFF
TGCGCCAGCAGTCCTGGACGGAAGAACACTGAAGCTTTCTTT
>TRBJ1-3|TRBV5-1|NA|NA
CASSLHQSGNTIYF
TGCGCCAGCAGCCTACACCAATCTGGAAACACCATATATTTT
>TRBJ1-6|TRBV12-5|NA|TRBD1
CASGLQGAGSPLHF
TGTGCTAGTGGTTTACAGGGGGCCGGATCACCCCTCCACTTT
>TRBJ2-3|TRBV14|NA|NA
CASSPFSGSTDTQYF
TGTGCCAGCAGTCCTTTCTCTGGCAGCACAGATACGCAGTATTTT
>TRBJ1-1|TRBV4-1|NA|NA
CASSQDPQWGTEAFF
TGCGCCAGCAGCCAAGATCCCCAGTGGGGCACTGAAGCTTTCTTT
>TRBJ2-7|TRBV7-9|NA|NA
CASSLAPGPEQYF
TGTGCCAGCAGCTTAGCGCCAGGGCCCGAGCAGTACTTC
>TRBJ1-2|TRBV6-5|NA|TRBD1
CASSSPGQGGYGYTF
TGTGCCAGCAGTTCGCCGGGACAGGGAGGCTATGGCTACACCTTC
>TRBJ2-3|TRBV24-1|NA|NA
CATSDLRIPDTQYF
TGTGCCACCAGTGACCTGCGTATCCCAGATACGCAGTATTTT
>TRBJ1-2|TRBV5-6|NA|TRBD1
CASSFEGGGYTF
TGTGCCAGCAGCTTCGAAGGGGGCGGCTACACCTTC
>TRBJ2-2|TRBV9|NA|NA
CASSFSGGVGTGELFF
TGTGCCAGCAGCTTCTCAGGGGGGGTAGGCACCGGGGAGCTGTTTTTT
>TRBJ1-4|TRBV27|once|NA
CASRASGNEKLFF
TGTGCCAGCAGGGCGAGCGGAAATGAAAAACTGTTTTTT
>TRBJ1-2|TRBV25-1|once|TRBD1
CASSPGQGASGYTF
TGTGCCAGCAGTCCGGGACAGGGGGCGTCTGGCTACACCTTC
>TRBJ1-6|TRBV7-2|NA|NA
CASSLQGKRNSPLHF
TGTGCCAGCAGCTTACAGGGAAAAAGGAATTCACCCCTCCACTTT
>TRBJ1-2|TRBV10-3|once|TRBD1
CAISDLGTGPYGYTF
TGTGCCATCAGTGATTTAGGGACAGGACCATATGGCTACACCTTC
>TRBJ1-1|TRBV7-2|NA|NA
CASSLARDKAEAFF
TGTGCCAGCAGCTTGGCCAGGGACAAGGCTGAAGCTTTCTTT
>TRBJ1-4|TRBV2|NA|NA
CASRRDTEEKLFF
TGTGCCAGCAGGCGGGACACGGAGGAAAAACTGTTTTTT
>TRBJ2-3|TRBV6-1|NA|TRBD1
CASSEAGDRTTDTQYF
TGTGCCAGCAGTGAAGCAGGGGACAGAACCACAGATACGCAGTATTTT
>TRBJ2-5|TRBV7-9|NA|TRBD1
CASSLGQGEGQETQYF
TGTGCCAGCAGCTTAGGACAGGGAGAGGGTCAAGAGACCCAGTACTTC
>TRBJ1-1|TRBV28|few|NA
CVSSGNTEAFF
TGTGTTAGTTCTGGGAACACTGAAGCTTTCTTT
>TRBJ2-4|TRBV19|once|TRBD2
CASKVGPGTSGNIQYF
TGTGCCAGTAAAGTGGGCCCCGGGACTAGCGGGAACATTCAGTACTTC
>TRBJ2-5|TRBV28|NA|NA
CASMSPVETQYF
TGTGCCAGCATGTCCCCGGTGGAGACCCAGTACTTC
>TRBJ2-7|TRBV5-1|NA|NA
CASSSPYEQYF
TGCGCCAGCAGCTCCCCCTACGAGCAGTACTTC
>TRBJ2-1|TRBV5-6|NA|TRBD2
CASSLHSGGAYNEQFF
TGTGCCAGCAGCCTCCATAGCGGGGGGGCTTACAATGAGCAGTTCTTC
>TRBJ2-2|TRBV24-1|NA|NA
CATSDPPPNTGELFF
TGTGCCACCAGTGATCCCCCCCCGAACACCGGGGAGCTGTTTTTT
>TRBJ2-7|TRBV18|NA|TRBD2
CASSPPWGSGGSQYF
TGTGCCAGCTCACCACCCTGGGGTAGCGGGGGTTCGCAGTACTTC
>TRBJ1-1|TRBV7-2|NA|NA
CASSASGNTEAFF
TGTGCCAGCAGCGCATCAGGTAACACTGAAGCTTTCTTT
>TRBJ2-7|TRBV18|once|TRBD1
CASSPYSDRANGEQYF
TGTGCCAGCTCACCATATAGCGACAGGGCGAATGGGGAGCAGTACTTC
>TRBJ1-5|TRBV11-2|NA|NA
CASSLTAPHQPQHF
TGTGCCAGCAGCTTAACGGCTCCCCATCAGCCCCAGCATTTT
>TRBJ1-5|TRBV27|once|TRBD1
CASSRQGSTSNQPQHF
TGTGCCAGCAGTAGACAGGGTTCAACTAGCAATCAGCCCCAGCATTTT
>TRBJ2-5|TRBV7-2|NA|NA
CASSPSGDTKTQYF
TGTGCCAGCAGCCCGAGCGGGGACACTAAGACCCAGTACTTC
>TRBJ1-4|TRBV28|few|NA
CATRRGSNEKLFF
TGTGCCACCCGGCGGGGGTCTAATGAAAAACTGTTTTTT
>TRBJ1-2|TRBV15|NA|NA
CATSRDRTGNYGYTF
TGTGCCACCAGCAGAGATAGAACAGGGAACTATGGCTACACCTTC
>TRBJ1-5|TRBV30|NA|NA
CAWRQQGSAQPQHF
TGTGCCTGGCGTCAACAGGGTTCCGCTCAGCCCCAGCATTTT
>TRBJ1-5|TRBV6-6|NA|NA
CASDEGLRYSNQPQHF
TGTGCCAGCGACGAGGGACTCCGGTATAGCAATCAGCCCCAGCATTTT
>TRBJ2-5|TRBV5-4|few|NA
CASSLLKGTSETQYF
TGTGCCAGCAGCTTGTTGAAAGGGACCTCGGAGACCCAGTACTTC